This TCR beta chain comes out of a study of OX40 agonist ivuxolimab in advanced cancers. The overall study: All patients had ivuxolimab intravenously every 2 weeks at 0.01 to 10 mg/kg.

This clone has a single count. Some clones are missing from TCRdb's copy, which holds only in-frame ones; the method was immunoSEQ multiplex PCR. In the table there are tens of thousands of clones, about 85% of which are singletons. The length of the CDR3 is 13 residues. Losses at the gene ends were 7 bases for V and 8 bases for J; bases not matched to a gene: 10. Germline lookup yields CDR1 MNHEY and CDR2 SVGAGI. V is TRBV6-5 and J is TRBJ1-2; 7 positions agree with TRBD1. The sequencing here drew on CD4+ or CD8+ T cells sorted from blood, taken in a trial of the OX40 agonist ivuxolimab. The TCR was taken from an adult with an advanced solid tumor such as melanoma, head and neck, liver or kidney cancer. The CDR3 bases are TGTGCCAGCACTCCTGGACAGGCCAGAGGCTACACCTTC. This gives the protein CASTPGQARGYTF.